This is a list of T cell receptor beta chains from one sample in a study of OX40 agonist ivuxolimab in advanced cancers. Clones were sequenced by immunoSEQ multiplex PCR, and TCRdb holds only the in-frame ones, with some missing. The sample comprises 90,000 to 120,000 clones, around 93% of which are singletons, and roughly 0.66% rests with the top ten. Sequenced material: CD4+ or CD8+ T cells sorted from blood, taken in a trial of the OX40 agonist ivuxolimab. The receptors come from an adult with an advanced solid tumor such as melanoma, head and neck, liver or kidney cancer. Both conserved end residues are part of each CDR3. The order of the fields is clone size, D gene, V gene, J gene, CDR3 protein, CDR3 DNA. A D gene is named only where the DNA matches it firmly. Rows give clone size only sometimes, using once, few, many, or a class for an expanded clone.

-	-	TRBV6-5	TRBJ2-3	CASSYLGGVTDTQYF	TGTGCCAGCAGTTACCTTGGGGGAGTTACAGATACGCAGTATTTT
-	TRBD1	TRBV7-9	TRBJ2-1	CAGWGQGAGEQFF	TGTGCCGGATGGGGACAGGGGGCGGGTGAGCAGTTCTTC
once	-	TRBV5-1	TRBJ2-7	CASSEAGLYEQYF	TGCGCCAGCAGTGAGGCGGGACTCTACGAGCAGTACTTC
-	-	TRBV30	TRBJ2-3	CACPRGGGTDTQYF	TGTGCCTGTCCTAGGGGGGGAGGCACAGATACGCAGTATTTT
-	TRBD2	TRBV7-7	TRBJ2-1	CASSLGLAGNNEQFF	TGTGCTAGCAGCCTGGGACTAGCGGGCAATAATGAGCAGTTCTTC
-	-	TRBV5-1	TRBJ1-2	CASSLGGTENYGYTF	TGCGCCAGCAGCTTGGGGGGGACGGAAAACTATGGCTACACCTTC
-	TRBD2	TRBV10-3	TRBJ2-1	CAISESAGLAGNDEQFF	TGTGCCATCAGTGAGTCAGCGGGACTAGCGGGGAATGATGAGCAGTTCTTC
-	-	TRBV6-5	TRBJ1-3	CASSYLRDTRNTIYF	TGTGCCAGCAGTTACCTCCGGGACACAAGAAACACCATATATTTT
-	TRBD1	TRBV7-9	TRBJ2-7	CASSSPDRRREQYF	TGTGCCAGCAGCTCCCCGGACAGGAGAAGGGAGCAGTACTTC
once	TRBD1	TRBV6-5	TRBJ2-3	CASSPGQGTDTQYF	TGTGCCAGCAGCCCCGGACAGGGGACAGATACGCAGTATTTT
-	-	TRBV18	TRBJ1-3	CASSPTGGSGNTIYF	TGTGCCAGCTCACCCACCGGCGGCTCTGGAAACACCATATATTTT
-	-	TRBV7-8	TRBJ2-7	CASSLSVGSSYEQYF	TGTGCCAGCAGCCTCAGTGTGGGAAGCTCCTACGAGCAGTACTTC
-	-	TRBV9	TRBJ1-2	CASSPYLLGSYGYTF	TGTGCCAGCAGCCCATATCTCCTGGGCTCCTATGGCTACACCTTC
-	TRBD1	TRBV5-1	TRBJ1-1	CASSLGTGGGRTEAFF	TGCGCCAGCAGCCTAGGGACAGGGGGCGGGAGGACTGAAGCTTTCTTT
-	-	TRBV2	TRBJ1-5	CASSSGGRQPQHF	TGTGCCAGCTCTTCGGGGGGTCGGCAGCCCCAGCATTTT
few	-	TRBV15	TRBJ1-5	CATSRDTDQPQHF	TGTGCCACCAGCAGAGATACGGATCAGCCCCAGCATTTT
-	-	TRBV10-3	TRBJ1-2	CATRQSLGGYTF	TGTGCCACCAGACAGTCACTGGGCGGCTACACCTTC
-	-	TRBV30	TRBJ2-2	CAWSPTGWAGELFF	TGTGCCTGGAGCCCTACGGGGTGGGCCGGGGAGCTGTTTTTT
-	-	TRBV6-6	TRBJ1-1	CASRRTGGEGSEAFF	TGTGCCAGCAGGCGGACGGGGGGCGAGGGGTCTGAAGCTTTCTTT
-	TRBD2	TRBV27	TRBJ2-3	CASSGGLSGTSRTDTQYF	TGTGCCAGCAGTGGGGGCCTATCCGGGACTAGTAGGACAGATACGCAGTATTTT
once	-	TRBV5-6	TRBJ2-2	CASSRGSIGELFF	TGTGCCAGCAGCCGCGGCTCCATCGGGGAGCTGTTTTTT
few	-	TRBV11-1	TRBJ2-4	CASSLEERAKNIQYF	TGTGCCAGCAGCTTAGAGGAGCGGGCCAAAAACATTCAGTACTTC